The following is a T cell receptor beta chain sequence with its context. What it binds is not known. Regions amplified from RNA transcripts were the TCR beta CDR3 regions. HTBI primers were used for first-round RT-PCR of the TCR CDR3. TCRdb reprocessed the multiplex PCR reads with MiXCR, giving one entry per CDR3 protein. This table holds approximately 400,000 distinct CDR3 sequences, more than 13% found once. Germline CDR1 reads MNHEY; CDR2 reads SMNVEV (reference sequence). The CDR3 length is 15 residues. V lost 6 bases and J lost 1, with 14 bases in between. The sample originates from a study of T cells in Graves' hyperthyroidism and ophthalmopathy. Study background: At the time of initial diagnosis and before any treatment, peripheral blood was collected. Whole-study findings and limits: Ophthalmopathy, as predicted by the model, came a median 6.5 months after the prediction.

The origin of this receptor is a woman in her thirties with Graves' hyperthyroidism. The chain recombines TRBV27 with TRBJ2-3; tentatively, D is TRBD1 (6 bases). The material sequenced was blood. The CDR3 DNA follows: TGTGCCAGCAGGACAGGACCTACCGGCACAGATACGCAGTATTTT. This sequence encodes CASRTGPTGTDTQYF.